Presented here are 26 T cell receptor beta chains from one specimen sequenced in a study of blood T cell repertoires in COVID-19. Repertoires were generated with immunoSEQ multiplex PCR, while TCRdb's copy carries only in-frame clones and drops some. The sample includes 210,000 or so clones, approximately 83% seen only once; the top ten take roughly 4.8%. Specimen: PBMCs or T cells enriched from blood (not recorded which). These receptor sequences come from a woman in her fifties or sixties who had been exposed to COVID-19.

The chain combines TRBV12-3 or TRBV12-4 with TRBJ2-5; D is uncertain. There are 11 residues in the CDR3. V shed 4 bases and J shed 10 bases, with 10 bases lying between them. The CDR3 DNA reads TGTGCCAGCAGTTCATTTGGGCACCAGTACTTC. It translates to CASSSFGHQYF.

This clone was seen a few times. This chain joins TRBV7-2 and TRBJ1-2, with D perhaps TRBD1 (5 bases). Germline lookup yields CDR1 SGHTA and CDR2 FQGNSA. Trimming stripped 1 base from V and 10 bases from J, with 13 bases between. The CDR3 runs 13 residues. The CDR3 DNA reads TGTGCCAGCAGCTTAGTAGGTCAGGGCGACTACACCTTC. Amino acids: CASSLVGQGDYTF.

This clone has more than one count but fewer than ten. The chain is built from TRBV6-6 and TRBJ2-1, with a possible D match to TRBD2 (5 bases). With 5 bases removed from V and 4 bases from J, the gap between germline ends came to 12 bases. This CDR3 has 14 residues. The germline V gene encodes CDR1 MNHNY and CDR2 SVGAGI (reference sequence). Here the CDR3 reads CASSDLGEYNEQFF. The CDR3 DNA reads TGTGCCAGCAGTGACCTCGGGGAGTACAATGAGCAGTTCTTC.

The chain uses TRBV7-8 and TRBJ1-6; a weak D match, TRBD1 (6 bases). V lost 5 bases and J 9 bases, leaving 20 bases between the germline ends. Germline V lookup: CDR1 SGHVS, CDR2 FQNEAQ. The CDR3 loop spans 16 amino acids. For the CDR3, the DNA is TGTGCCAGCAGCCCTCGGAGTGGCAGGGGCAGTTCACCCCTCCACTTT. Amino acids: CASSPRSGRGSSPLHF.

The rearrangement links TRBV5-1 to TRBJ2-3; perhaps TRBD2 as D (6 bases). V was clipped by 4 bases and J by 8 bases, with 8 bases between them. The CDR3 covers 11 residues. Germline V lookup: CDR1 SGHRS, CDR2 YFSETQ. The CDR3 sequence: CASSVGGTQYF. The CDR3 DNA sequence: TGCGCCAGCAGCGTCGGGGGTACGCAGTATTTT.

This chain links TRBV13 with TRBJ1-1, with unresolved D. Germline V gene lookup returns CDR1 PRHDT and CDR2 FYEKMQ (reference sequence). V lost 5 bases and J 2 bases, leaving 18 bases between the germline ends. This CDR3 is built from 16 residues. The CDR3 loop reads CASSRPWAGSNTEAFF. DNA of the CDR3: TGTGCCAGCAGCAGACCATGGGCGGGTTCCAACACTGAAGCTTTCTTT.

This chain links TRBV19 with TRBJ1-5, with TRBD1 identical over 9 bases. This CDR3 spans 16 amino acids. Germline lookup yields CDR1 LNHDA and CDR2 SQIVND (reference sequence). Trimming at V came to 6 bases and at J to 3 bases, leaving 9 bases not matched to a gene. CDR3 sequence (DNA): TGTGCCAGTAGCTATTGGACAGGGGTGAACAATCAGCCCCAGCATTTT. It encodes CASSYWTGVNNQPQHF.

This sequence joins TRBV13 and TRBJ2-7, with 8 positions matching TRBD1. The CDR3 is 15 residues long. Losses at the gene ends were 0 bases for V and 6 bases for J; bases not matched to a gene: 7. Germline CDR1 and CDR2: PRHDT and FYEKMQ (reference sequence). CDR3: CASSLGGRGRGEQYF. CDR3 DNA sequence: TGTGCCAGCAGCTTAGGCGGCAGGGGGCGGGGCGAGCAGTACTTC. Drawing the rest from reference TRBV13 and TRBJ2-7, the complete variable domain is AAGVIQSPRHLIKEKRETATLKCYPIPRHDTVYWYQQGPGQDPQFLISFYEKMQSDKGSIPDRFSAQQFSDYHSELNMSSLELGDSALYFCASSLGGRGRGEQYFGPGTRLTVT.

This chain uses TRBV7-9 with TRBJ2-3; a possible D gene is TRBD1 (6 bases). V lost 5 bases and J 2 bases, leaving 14 bases between the germline ends. The CDR3 loop spans 15 amino acids. CDR1 is SEHNR, CDR2 FQNEAQ, per germline (reference sequence). The CDR3 coding sequence is TGTGCCAGCAGCCAGGCGACAGGAATCACAGATACGCAGTATTTT. Its protein is CASSQATGITDTQYF. Full variable domain (outside the CDR3, taken from reference TRBV7-9 and TRBJ2-3): DTGVSQNPRHKITKRGQNVTFRCDPISEHNRLYWYRQTLGQGPEFLTYFQNEAQLEKSRLLSDRFSAERPKGSFSTLEIQRTEQGDSAMYLCASSQATGITDTQYFGPGTRLTVL.

The V call is TRBV19, the J call TRBJ1-2, with D perhaps matching TRBD1 (6 bases). Germline CDR1 and CDR2: LNHDA and SQIVND (reference sequence). V lost 1 base and J 6 bases, leaving 12 bases between the germline ends. The CDR3 has 14 amino acids. The CDR3 DNA is TGTGCCAGTAGTATAGGGTACAGGGAAGATGGCTACACCTTC. Encoded protein: CASSIGYREDGYTF.

The CDR3 region has the DNA TGTGCCAGCAGCGGCCGTACAGGGTCGTCGGATGGCTACACCTTC. Protein sequence: CASSGRTGSSDGYTF. The gene calls are TRBV6-5 and TRBJ1-2, with D perhaps TRBD1 (6 bases). The CDR3 has 15 amino acids. CDR1 and CDR2 from the germline V gene are MNHEY and SVGAGI. The V gene lost 6 bases and the J gene lost 6 bases, with 20 bases spanning the gap.

V and J are TRBV30 and TRBJ1-4, with 7 bases identical to TRBD1. Germline loops: CDR1 GTSNPN, CDR2 SVGIG (reference sequence). This CDR3 has 16 residues. V dropped 3 bases and J dropped 3; count of bases not matched to a gene: 10. CDR3 nucleotide sequence: TGTGCCTGGAGCCCCGGGAGGGGGCCAGCTAATGAAAAACTGTTTTTT. Its protein product is CAWSPGRGPANEKLFF.

The chain is built from TRBV5-6 and TRBJ2-5; TRBD2 might be the D (5 bases). Germline loops: CDR1 SGHDT, CDR2 YYEEEE. The CDR3 length is 15 residues. Trimming took 4 bases from V and 1 from J, leaving 14 bases between them. This CDR3 is CASSETRRGQETQYF. The CDR3, as DNA: TGTGCCAGCAGCGAAACTCGACGGGGCCAAGAGACCCAGTACTTC.

The V and J genes are TRBV20-1 and TRBJ2-1; D is unresolved. CDR1 DFQATT and CDR2 SNEGSKA come from the germline V gene (reference sequence). Deletions cut 3 bases from V and 0 bases from J, with 12 bases between. There are 15 residues in the CDR3. The CDR3: CSASGETRSYNEQFF. The CDR3 nucleotides are TGCAGTGCTAGTGGTGAGACTCGCTCCTACAATGAGCAGTTCTTC.

The chain couples TRBV7-2 to TRBJ2-5, with TRBD1 as a possible D gene (5 bases). The CDR3 contains 15 residues. Germline V CDR1 and CDR2: SGHTA, FQGNSA. The germline V and J ends were trimmed by 7 bases and 2 bases, with 17 bases remaining between them. The CDR3 coding sequence is TGTGCCAGCACCCAGAGGTGGGGCTCACAAGAGACCCAGTACTTC. Amino acids: CASTQRWGSQETQYF.

The chain couples TRBV7-9 to TRBJ1-1; a possible D gene is TRBD1 (5 bases). V lost 4 bases and J lost 3, with 18 bases in between. The V gene's germline CDR1 is SEHNR and CDR2 FQNEAQ (reference sequence). The CDR3 spans 16 residues. CDR3 DNA: TGTGCCAGCAGCTCCTTAGCCCTTCTACAGGACACTGAAGCTTTCTTT. It specifies CASSSLALLQDTEAFF.

The chain has TRBV19 and TRBJ2-4; perhaps TRBD2 as D (7 bases). Trimming took 6 bases from V and 2 from J, leaving 11 bases between them. The CDR3 consists of 14 residues. CDR1 is LNHDA, CDR2 SQIVND, per germline (reference sequence). The CDR3: CASRPGGSKNIQYF. Here the CDR3 DNA reads TGTGCCAGTAGGCCGGGGGGCTCCAAAAACATTCAGTACTTC.

V gene TRBV28 combines with J gene TRBJ1-2; a possible D gene is TRBD1 (6 bases). V lost 10 bases, J lost 6 bases, and 15 bases lay in between. The CDR3 loop spans 12 amino acids. Per the germline V gene, CDR1 is MDHEN and CDR2 is SYDVKM. The chain's CDR3 is CAISGGLDGYTF. The CDR3 bases are TGTGCCATTAGCGGGGGGCTGGATGGCTACACCTTC.

In its sample, this clone was seen a few times. V gene TRBV28 combines with J gene TRBJ1-3; possible D gene TRBD1, 6 bases. V dropped 6 bases and J dropped 4 bases, with 10 bases sitting between them. CDR3 length: 13 amino acids. Looked up from germline, CDR1 is MDHEN and CDR2 is SYDVKM. CDR3 amino acids: CASSRGPGNTIYF. As DNA, the CDR3 is TGTGCCAGCAGCAGGGGACCGGGAAACACCATATATTTT.

This rearrangement joins TRBV6-1 to TRBJ1-2, with D possibly being TRBD1 (5 bases). The CDR3 consists of 13 residues. Germline V gene sequence: CDR1 MNHNS, CDR2 SASEGT. The V end lost 5 bases, the J end lost 4 bases, and 11 bases lay between the germline ends. For the CDR3, the DNA is TGTGCCAGCAGTTTAGGGGTCCTCTATGGCTACACCTTC. It encodes CASSLGVLYGYTF.

The chain carries TRBV19 and TRBJ1-1; TRBD1 matches 10 bases. The CDR3 contains 18 residues. Trimming removed 3 bases from V and 1 base from J; junction bases left unmatched: 11. Germline V CDR1 and CDR2: LNHDA, SQIVND (reference sequence). The CDR3 region has the DNA TGTGCCAGTAGTATTTACCCGGGACAGGGGCCCCCGAACACTGAAGCTTTCTTT. Amino acids: CASSIYPGQGPPNTEAFF.

The genes are TRBV18 and TRBJ1-1; 9 bases map to TRBD1. Germline values: CDR1 KGHSH, CDR2 LQKENI. The CDR3 extends over 13 amino acids. V shed 1 base and J 8 bases; nucleotides not matched to a gene: 2. CDR3 nucleotides: TGTGCCAGCTCACCACAGGACAGGGGAGAAGCTTTCTTT. Translating gives CASSPQDRGEAFF. Looking up the rest from reference TRBV18 and TRBJ1-1 gives the full variable domain: NAGVMQNPRHLVRRRGQEARLRCSPMKGHSHVYWYRQLPEEGLKFMVYLQKENIIDESGMPKERFSAEFPKEGPSILRIQQVVRGDSAAYFCASSPQDRGEAFFGQGTRLTVV.

Comments on this clone: This clone may be a read error of a much larger clone one base away. The chain uses TRBV11-2 and TRBJ1-1; no reliable D call. CDR1 and CDR2 (germline): SGHAT, FQNNGV. Trimming left V 4 bases short and J 1 base short, with 7 bases between. This CDR3 has 13 residues. The DNA of the CDR3 is TGTGCCAGCAGCTCCCTAGGGAACACTGAAGCTTTCTTT. Protein product: CASSSLGNTEAFF. Together with reference TRBV11-2 and TRBJ1-1, the CDR3 gives the full variable domain: EAGVAQSPRYKIIEKRQSVAFWCNPISGHATLYWYQQILGQGPKLLIQFQNNGVVDDSQLPKDRFSAERLKGVDSTLKIQPAKLEDSAVYLCASSSLGNTEAFFGQGTRLTVV.

This chain uses TRBV20-1 with TRBJ1-2; no clear D. Germline CDR1 is DFQATT and CDR2 is SNEGSKA (reference sequence). This CDR3 contains 10 residues. Trimming removed 4 bases at V and 8 bases at J, with 8 bases between. The CDR3 reads CSANAQGYTF. DNA for the CDR3: TGCAGTGCTAACGCCCAGGGCTACACCTTC.

Concerning this clone itself: One end of the junction varies from germline; a read error may be responsible. CDR3 protein: CASSSRTYGQYF. CDR3 DNA: TGTGCCAGCAGCTCTCGTACCTACGGGCAGTACTTC. The J gene is TRBJ2-7, the V gene TRBV5-8; D uncertain. CDR1 is SGHTS, CDR2 YDEGEE, per germline. The CDR3 is 12 residues long.

The J gene is TRBJ2-7, the V gene TRBV5-4; TRBD1 matches 7 bases. The CDR3 totals 15 residues. V shed 0 bases and J 3 bases; nucleotides not matched to a gene: 6. Per the germline V gene, CDR1 is SGHNT and CDR2 is YYREEE (reference sequence). CDR3 protein: CASSLAQTGLYEQYF. CDR3 coding DNA: TGTGCCAGCAGCTTGGCCCAGACAGGGCTCTACGAGCAGTACTTC.